The 20 T cell receptor beta chains reported below all come from one sample, sequenced in a study of T cells after yellow fever vaccination. TCRdb reanalysed the 5' RACE reads using MiXCR and keeps one entry per CDR3 protein. The table has some 120,000 distinct CDR3 sequences, roughly 9% seen once. The sequencing here drew on CD8+ T cells sorted from PBMCs, taken on the day of the yellow fever booster vaccination. These receptors all stem from a man between 18 and 35 years old who received the YFV17D yellow fever vaccine.

This clonotype has a count of ten or more. V and J are TRBV4-3 and TRBJ1-2; the match to TRBD1 covers 8 bases. The CDR3 runs 13 residues. The germline V gene encodes CDR1 LGHNA and CDR2 YSLEER. The trim removed 4 bases at V and 7 bases at J, leaving 5 bases unmatched. CDR3 protein: CASSPQGAAGYTF. The CDR3 coding sequence is TGCGCCAGCAGCCCGCAGGGGGCAGCTGGCTACACCTTC.

This clonotype was counted only a few times. The V call is TRBV27, the J call TRBJ1-1; TRBD1 aligns across 7 bases. The CDR3 covers 15 residues. Per germline, CDR1 MNHEY and CDR2 SMNVEV (reference sequence). Trimming took 6 bases from V and 1 from J; bases not matched to a gene: 8. CDR3 DNA sequence: TGTGCCAGCAGCTCGAGGACAGGACCGAACACTGAAGCTTTCTTT. Translated: CASSSRTGPNTEAFF.

The chain carries TRBV19 and TRBJ1-5; D unresolved. Germline V gene lookup returns CDR1 LNHDA and CDR2 SQIVND (reference sequence). The CDR3 covers 15 residues. Deletions cut 7 bases from V and 0 bases from J, with 13 bases between. Here the CDR3 DNA reads TGTGCCAGTAACACTCAGATTTATAGCAATCAGCCCCAGCATTTT. The encoded protein is CASNTQIYSNQPQHF.

This clonotype was observed at least ten times. V gene TRBV6-6 combines with J gene TRBJ1-5; perhaps TRBD1 as D (6 bases). The V end lost 5 bases, the J end lost 3 bases, and 11 bases lay between the germline ends. Germline V gives CDR1 MNHNY, CDR2 SVGAGI (reference sequence). There are 14 residues in the CDR3. CDR3: CASSHGQLNQPQHF. The CDR3 DNA is TGTGCCAGCAGTCATGGACAGCTCAATCAGCCCCAGCATTTT.

J is TRBJ2-3 and V is TRBV27, with D possibly matching TRBD2 (5 bases). The CDR3 runs 15 residues. V lost 7 bases and J 2 bases, leaving 16 bases between the germline ends. Germline lookup yields CDR1 MNHEY and CDR2 SMNVEV (reference sequence). CDR3: CASKKETIVTDTQYF. The CDR3 coding sequence is TGTGCCAGCAAAAAAGAGACTATCGTCACAGATACGCAGTATTTT.

V usage is TRBV27 and J usage is TRBJ2-3, with D unclear. V lost 6 bases, J lost 2 bases, and 9 bases lay in between. This CDR3 spans 13 amino acids. In germline, CDR1 is MNHEY, CDR2 SMNVEV (reference sequence). Here the CDR3 DNA reads TGTGCCAGCAGAGGCGCACACACAGATACGCAGTATTTT. Protein sequence: CASRGAHTDTQYF.

V is TRBV6-1 and J is TRBJ1-2; TRBD1 might be the D (5 bases). Germline V gene lookup returns CDR1 MNHNS and CDR2 SASEGT. The V end was cut by 2 bases, the J end by 4 bases, with 14 bases between. The CDR3 spans 15 residues. The CDR3 sequence is CASSERPRDPYGYTF. The CDR3 nucleotides are TGTGCCAGCAGTGAACGCCCACGGGACCCCTATGGCTACACCTTC.

This chain connects TRBV9 to TRBJ2-1; D remains unclear. Germline CDR1 SGDLS, CDR2 YYNGEE. The CDR3 runs 13 residues. Trimming left V 3 bases short and J 8 bases short, with 12 bases between. DNA for the CDR3: TGTGCCAGCAGCGATGCGGATTGGGATGAGCAGTTCTTC. Translated, it gives CASSDADWDEQFF.

This clonotype came up a few times. The V call is TRBV12-3 or TRBV12-4, the J call TRBJ1-6; D might be TRBD1 (5 bases). The CDR3 contains 18 residues. The germline V and J ends were trimmed by 2 bases and 7 bases, with 21 bases remaining between them. CDR3 sequence: CASSLLGLGETANSPLHF. The CDR3, as DNA: TGTGCCAGCAGTTTACTGGGTCTTGGAGAGACAGCCAATTCACCCCTCCACTTT.

In this sample, this clonotype turned up a few times. The rearrangement joins TRBV27 to TRBJ1-4, with D maybe TRBD1 (5 bases). This CDR3 spans 15 amino acids. V lost 1 base to trimming and J lost 8 bases, with 14 bases between them. From germline, CDR1 is MNHEY and CDR2 SMNVEV (reference sequence). The CDR3 DNA is TGTGCCAGCAGTTTATGGGGCACGGTTGGGGAAAAACTGTTTTTT. Amino acids: CASSLWGTVGEKLFF. The complete variable domain, with remaining parts taken from reference TRBV27 and TRBJ1-4, reads EAQVTQNPRYLITVTGKKLTVTCSQNMNHEYMSWYRQDPGLGLRQIYYSMNVEVTDKGDVPEGYKVSRKEKRNFPLILESPSPNQTSLYFCASSLWGTVGEKLFFGSGTQLSVL.

This clonotype appeared a few times. The chain uses TRBV7-9 and TRBJ1-6; the match to TRBD1 covers 7 bases. The junction had 12 bases not matched to a gene; V was cut back by 5 bases and J by 14 bases. The CDR3 has 14 amino acids. Germline assignment: CDR1 SEHNR and CDR2 FQNEAQ (reference sequence). The CDR3 is CASSRDREVNSLHF. The DNA for the CDR3 is TGTGCCAGCAGCCGCGACAGGGAGGTAAATTCCCTCCACTTT. The full variable domain, rest sourced from reference TRBV7-9 and TRBJ1-6, is DTGVSQNPRHKITKRGQNVTFRCDPISEHNRLYWYRQTLGQGPEFLTYFQNEAQLEKSRLLSDRFSAERPKGSFSTLEIQRTEQGDSAMYLCASSRDREVNSLHFGNGTRLTVT.

This clonotype was seen a handful of times. The rearrangement joins TRBV4-1 to TRBJ2-1; D possibly corresponds to TRBD2 (5 bases). V lost 3 bases and J lost 8, with 17 bases in between. The CDR3 sequence is 15 residues long. The germline gives CDR1 MGHRA, CDR2 YSYEKL. CDR3 protein: CASSHLTSGIYEQFF. CDR3 DNA: TGCGCCAGCAGCCATTTAACAAGCGGTATCTATGAGCAGTTCTTC.

The sample holds many counts of this clonotype. V gene TRBV12-3 or TRBV12-4 combines with J gene TRBJ2-3; 16 nucleotides agree with TRBD2. The V gene end was trimmed by 6 bases and the J gene end by 2 bases; junction bases not matched to a gene: 11. The CDR3 contains 19 residues. CDR3 coding DNA: TGTGCCAGCAGCACCCCCCTGGGACTAGCGGGGGGGCCCACAGATACGCAGTATTTT. This codes for CASSTPLGLAGGPTDTQYF.

The DNA for the CDR3 is TGCGCCAGCAGCCTCGAGACAGGGGGGCCAGATACGCAGTATTTT. It is translated as CASSLETGGPDTQYF. The rearrangement joins TRBV4-3 to TRBJ2-3; 9 nucleotides line up with TRBD1. Losses at the gene ends were 4 bases for V and 4 bases for J; bases not matched to a gene: 6. Germline CDR1 reads LGHNA; CDR2 reads YSLEER. This CDR3 comprises 15 residues.

The V call is TRBV6-2 or TRBV6-3, the J call TRBJ2-6, with D possibly being TRBD1 (5 bases). Germline V gene lookup returns CDR1 MNHEY and CDR2 SVGEGT. Trimming took off 6 bases at V and 1 base at J, with 10 bases between the two ends. The length of the CDR3 is 15 residues. The CDR3 protein is CASRVQGSGANVLTF. The CDR3 nucleotides read TGTGCCAGCAGAGTTCAGGGTTCTGGGGCCAACGTCCTGACTTTC.

The chain links TRBV6-5 to TRBJ2-3; 10 positions match TRBD2. The CDR3 has 16 residues. V shed 4 bases, J shed 1 base, and the junction held 5 bases outside the gene matches. The V gene's germline CDR1 is MNHEY and CDR2 SVGAGI. The DNA for the CDR3 is TGTGCCAGCAGTTCAATAGCGGGGGGCCGCACAGATACGCAGTATTTT. This codes for CASSSIAGGRTDTQYF.

This clonotype came up a few times. The chain joins TRBV28 to TRBJ2-3, with 7 nucleotides matching TRBD1. This CDR3 spans 16 amino acids. Germline V gene lookup returns CDR1 MDHEN and CDR2 SYDVKM. V was clipped by 6 bases and J by 2 bases; unmatched bases: 11. The CDR3 loop reads CASSGPKGADTDTQYF. In nucleotides, the CDR3 is TGTGCCAGCAGCGGCCCAAAGGGGGCGGACACAGATACGCAGTATTTT.

This clonotype was counted between two and nine times. V gene TRBV6-5 combines with J gene TRBJ2-6; a possible D gene is TRBD1 (6 bases). The V end was cut by 2 bases, the J end by 1 base, with 6 bases between. The germline CDR1 and CDR2 sequences are MNHEY and SVGAGI. The CDR3 is made up of 15 amino acids. For the CDR3, the DNA is TGTGCCAGCAGTTACACAGGGTCTGGGGCCAACGTCCTGACTTTC. It specifies CASSYTGSGANVLTF.

This clonotype was found a few times. In DNA form, the CDR3 reads TGTGCCAGCAGCCAAGAATTAGGACAGGGAGGGGCCGGGGAGCTGTTTTTT. It translates to CASSQELGQGGAGELFF. The genes are TRBV3-1 and TRBJ2-2; D is perhaps TRBD1 (8 bases). The CDR3 is made up of 17 amino acids. Germline V gives CDR1 LGHDT, CDR2 YNNKEL (reference sequence). V gave up 0 bases and J gave up 6 bases, with 17 bases separating them.

V gene TRBV6-1 combines with J gene TRBJ2-7, with no clear D. V lost 8 bases and J 0 bases, leaving 11 bases between the germline ends. This CDR3 spans 13 amino acids. From germline, CDR1 is MNHNS and CDR2 SASEGT. As DNA, the CDR3 is TGTGCCAGCGGAAGAATGAGCTCCTACGAGCAGTACGTC. This gives the protein CASGRMSSYEQYV.